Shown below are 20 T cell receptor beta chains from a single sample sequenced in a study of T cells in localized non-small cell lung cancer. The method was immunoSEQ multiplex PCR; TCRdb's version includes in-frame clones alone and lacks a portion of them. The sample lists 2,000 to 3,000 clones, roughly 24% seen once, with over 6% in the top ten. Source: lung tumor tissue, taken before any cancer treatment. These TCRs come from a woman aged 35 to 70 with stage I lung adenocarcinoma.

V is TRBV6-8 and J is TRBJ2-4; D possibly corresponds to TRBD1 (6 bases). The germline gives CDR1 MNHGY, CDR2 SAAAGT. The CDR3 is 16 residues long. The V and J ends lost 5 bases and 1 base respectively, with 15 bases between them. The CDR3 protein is CASSRQAGGAKNIQYF. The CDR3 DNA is TGTGCCAGCAGTCGACAGGCCGGTGGGGCCAAAAACATTCAGTACTTC.

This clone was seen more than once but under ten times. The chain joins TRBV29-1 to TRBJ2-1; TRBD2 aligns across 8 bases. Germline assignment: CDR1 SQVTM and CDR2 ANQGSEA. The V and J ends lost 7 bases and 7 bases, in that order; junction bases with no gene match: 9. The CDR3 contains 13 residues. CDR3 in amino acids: CSAEGGGRNEQFF. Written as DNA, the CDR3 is TGCAGCGCCGAGGGAGGCGGGAGGAATGAGCAGTTCTTC.

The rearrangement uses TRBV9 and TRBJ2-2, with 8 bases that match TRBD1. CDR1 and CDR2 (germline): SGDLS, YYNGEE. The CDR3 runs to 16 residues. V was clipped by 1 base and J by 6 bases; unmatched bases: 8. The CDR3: CASSVSRTGFPGELFF. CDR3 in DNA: TGTGCCAGCAGCGTATCCCGGACAGGGTTCCCCGGGGAGCTGTTTTTT.

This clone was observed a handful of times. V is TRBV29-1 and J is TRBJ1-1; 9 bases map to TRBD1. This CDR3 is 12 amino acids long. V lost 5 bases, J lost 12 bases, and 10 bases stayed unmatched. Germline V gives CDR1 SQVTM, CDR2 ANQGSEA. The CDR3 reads CSVRKQGAGTFF. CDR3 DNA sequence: TGCAGCGTTCGAAAACAGGGGGCAGGAACTTTCTTT.

The CDR3 sequence: CATAGSSGNTIYF. As DNA, the CDR3 is TGTGCCACCGCCGGGAGCTCTGGAAACACCATATATTTT. J is TRBJ1-3 and V is TRBV19, with D hard to call. V shed 10 bases and J shed 0 bases, with 10 bases lying between them. Per germline, CDR1 LNHDA and CDR2 SQIVND (reference sequence). The CDR3 is 13 residues long.

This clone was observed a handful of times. The CDR3 DNA follows: TGTGCCAGAGACGCCGGGACTATAGGGGAAAAACTGTTTTTT. Translating it yields CARDAGTIGEKLFF. The chain links TRBV30 to TRBJ1-4; TRBD1 might be the D (5 bases). This CDR3 spans 14 amino acids. CDR1 GTSNPN and CDR2 SVGIG come from the germline V gene (reference sequence). V was pared by 8 bases and J by 8 bases, with 21 bases between.

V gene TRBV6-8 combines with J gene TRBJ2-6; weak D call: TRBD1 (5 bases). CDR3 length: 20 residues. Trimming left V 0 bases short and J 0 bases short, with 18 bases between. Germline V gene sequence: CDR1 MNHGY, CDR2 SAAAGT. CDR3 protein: CASSYSKAGKGFSGANVLTF. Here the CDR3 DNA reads TGTGCCAGCAGTTACTCGAAGGCAGGGAAGGGTTTCTCTGGGGCCAACGTCCTGACTTTC.

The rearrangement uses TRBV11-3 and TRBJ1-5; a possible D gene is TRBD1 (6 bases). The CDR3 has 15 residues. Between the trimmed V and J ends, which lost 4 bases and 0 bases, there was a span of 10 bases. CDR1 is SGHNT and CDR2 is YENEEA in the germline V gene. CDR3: CASSSVGASNQPQHF. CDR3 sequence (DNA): TGTGCCAGCAGCTCAGTGGGGGCTAGCAATCAGCCCCAGCATTTT.

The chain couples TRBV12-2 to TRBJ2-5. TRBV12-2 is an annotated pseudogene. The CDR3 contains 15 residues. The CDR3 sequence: CASRCRQGGEETQYF. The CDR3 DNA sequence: TGTGCAAGTCGCTGCCGACAGGGAGGGGAAGAGACCCAGTACTTC.

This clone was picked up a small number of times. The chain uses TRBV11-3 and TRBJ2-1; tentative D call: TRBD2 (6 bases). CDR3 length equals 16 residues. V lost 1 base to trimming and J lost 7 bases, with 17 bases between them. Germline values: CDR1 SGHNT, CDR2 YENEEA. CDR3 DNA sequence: TGTGCCAGCAGCTTAGTTAGCGGACCCACTGGGAATGAGCAGTTCTTC. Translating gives CASSLVSGPTGNEQFF.

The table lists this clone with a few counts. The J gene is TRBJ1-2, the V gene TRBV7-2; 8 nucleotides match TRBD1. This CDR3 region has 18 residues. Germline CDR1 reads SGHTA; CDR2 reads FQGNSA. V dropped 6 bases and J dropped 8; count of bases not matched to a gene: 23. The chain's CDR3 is CASRRDRGLSPGAGGYTF. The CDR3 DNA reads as TGTGCCAGCAGACGAGACAGGGGACTGTCCCCCGGCGCGGGGGGCTACACCTTC.

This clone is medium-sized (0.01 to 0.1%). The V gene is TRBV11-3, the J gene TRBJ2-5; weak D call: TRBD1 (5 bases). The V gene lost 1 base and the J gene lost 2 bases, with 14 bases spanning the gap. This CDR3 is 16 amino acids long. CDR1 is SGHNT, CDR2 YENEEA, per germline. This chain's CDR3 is CASSLVAGNMQETQYF. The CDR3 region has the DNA TGTGCCAGCAGCTTAGTCGCAGGGAATATGCAAGAGACCCAGTACTTC.

Here the CDR3 DNA reads TGTGCCAGCAGTTATCAGATCACAGATACGCAGTATTTT. Translated, it gives CASSYQITDTQYF. V and J are TRBV28 and TRBJ2-3; D unresolved. V was trimmed by 4 bases and J by 2 bases, leaving 7 bases between them. The CDR3 contains 13 residues. Germline CDR1 is MDHEN and CDR2 is SYDVKM.

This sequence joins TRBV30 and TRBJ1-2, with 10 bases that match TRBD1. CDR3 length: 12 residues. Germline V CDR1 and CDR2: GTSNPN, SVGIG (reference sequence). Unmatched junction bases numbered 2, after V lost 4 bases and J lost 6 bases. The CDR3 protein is CAWTGTGDGYTF. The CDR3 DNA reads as TGTGCCTGGACCGGGACAGGGGATGGCTACACCTTC. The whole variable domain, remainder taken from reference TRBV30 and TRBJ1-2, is SQTIHQWPATLVQPVGSPLSLECTVEGTSNPNLYWYRQAAGRGLQLLFYSVGIGQISSEVPQNLSASRPQDRQFILSSKKLLLSDSGFYLCAWTGTGDGYTFGSGTRLTVV.

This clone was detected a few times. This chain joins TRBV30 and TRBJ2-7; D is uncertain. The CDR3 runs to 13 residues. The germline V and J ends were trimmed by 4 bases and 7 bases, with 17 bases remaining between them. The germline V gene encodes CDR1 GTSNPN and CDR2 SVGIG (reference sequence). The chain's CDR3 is CAWTRRNPREQYF. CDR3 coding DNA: TGTGCCTGGACTCGGCGGAACCCTAGAGAGCAGTACTTC. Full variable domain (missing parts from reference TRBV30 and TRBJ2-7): SQTIHQWPATLVQPVGSPLSLECTVEGTSNPNLYWYRQAAGRGLQLLFYSVGIGQISSEVPQNLSASRPQDRQFILSSKKLLLSDSGFYLCAWTRRNPREQYFGPGTRLTVT.

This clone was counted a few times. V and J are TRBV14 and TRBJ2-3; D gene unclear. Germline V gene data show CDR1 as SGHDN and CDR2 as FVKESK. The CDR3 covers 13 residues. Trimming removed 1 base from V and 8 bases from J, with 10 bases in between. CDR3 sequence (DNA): TGTGCCAGCAGCCAAGTGGGTGGAAGTACGCAGTATTTT. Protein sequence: CASSQVGGSTQYF.

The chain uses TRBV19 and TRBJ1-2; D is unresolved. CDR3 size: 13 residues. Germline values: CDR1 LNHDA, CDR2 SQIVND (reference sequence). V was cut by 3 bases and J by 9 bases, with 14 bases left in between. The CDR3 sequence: CASSINPGRSYTF. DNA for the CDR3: TGTGCCAGTAGTATTAACCCCGGGCGAAGCTACACCTTC.

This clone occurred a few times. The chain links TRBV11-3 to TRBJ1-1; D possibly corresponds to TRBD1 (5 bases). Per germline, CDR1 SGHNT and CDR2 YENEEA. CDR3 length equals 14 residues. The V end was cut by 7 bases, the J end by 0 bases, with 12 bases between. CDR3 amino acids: CASTGGVLNTEAFF. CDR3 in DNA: TGTGCCAGCACCGGGGGGGTTTTGAACACTGAAGCTTTCTTT.

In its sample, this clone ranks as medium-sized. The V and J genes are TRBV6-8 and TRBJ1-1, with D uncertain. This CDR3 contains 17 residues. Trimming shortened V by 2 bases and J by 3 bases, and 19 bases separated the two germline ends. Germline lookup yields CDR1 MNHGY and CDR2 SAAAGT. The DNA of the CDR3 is TGTGCCAGCAGTTACCAGGCCAGCAAGGGAGTGGACACTGAAGCTTTCTTT. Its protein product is CASSYQASKGVDTEAFF.

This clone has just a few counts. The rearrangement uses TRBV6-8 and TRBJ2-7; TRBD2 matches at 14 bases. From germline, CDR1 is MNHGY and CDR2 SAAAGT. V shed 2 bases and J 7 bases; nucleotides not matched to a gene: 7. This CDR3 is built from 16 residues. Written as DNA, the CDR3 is TGTGCCAGCAGTTACGGGCGGACTAGCGGGAGGTGGGAGCAGTACTTC. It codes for CASSYGRTSGRWEQYF.